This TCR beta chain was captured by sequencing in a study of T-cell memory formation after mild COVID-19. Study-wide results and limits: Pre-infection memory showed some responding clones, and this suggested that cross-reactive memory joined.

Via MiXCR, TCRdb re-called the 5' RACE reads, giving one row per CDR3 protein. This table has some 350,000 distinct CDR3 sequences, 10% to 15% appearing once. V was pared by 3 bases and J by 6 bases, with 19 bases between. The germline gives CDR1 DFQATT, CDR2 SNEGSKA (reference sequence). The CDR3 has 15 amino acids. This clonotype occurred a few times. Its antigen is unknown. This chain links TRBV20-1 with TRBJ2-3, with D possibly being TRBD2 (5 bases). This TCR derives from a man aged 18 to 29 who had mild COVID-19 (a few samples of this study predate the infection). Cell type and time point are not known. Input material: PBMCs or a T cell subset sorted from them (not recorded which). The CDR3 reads CSASPSGSGRDTQYF. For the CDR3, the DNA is TGCAGTGCTAGTCCCAGCGGAAGCGGTAGGGATACGCAGTATTTT.